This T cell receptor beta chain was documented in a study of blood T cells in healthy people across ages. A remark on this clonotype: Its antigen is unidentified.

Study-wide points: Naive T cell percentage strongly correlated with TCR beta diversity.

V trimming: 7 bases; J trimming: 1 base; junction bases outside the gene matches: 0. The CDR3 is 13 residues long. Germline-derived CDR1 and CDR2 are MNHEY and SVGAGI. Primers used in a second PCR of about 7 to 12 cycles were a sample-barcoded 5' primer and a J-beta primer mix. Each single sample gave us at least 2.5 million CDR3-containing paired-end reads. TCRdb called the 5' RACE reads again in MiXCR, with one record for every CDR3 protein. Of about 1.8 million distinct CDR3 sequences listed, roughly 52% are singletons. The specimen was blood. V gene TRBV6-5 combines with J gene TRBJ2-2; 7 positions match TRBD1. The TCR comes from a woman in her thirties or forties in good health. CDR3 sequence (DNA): TGTGCCAGCAACAGGGGGAACACCGGGGAGCTGTTTTTT. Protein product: CASNRGNTGELFF.